These 25 T cell receptor beta chains share one sample of origin, sequenced in a study of HIV-infected children after antiretroviral therapy interruption. Unique molecular identifiers were included in an RNA-based 3' RACE TCR library. Each CDR3 protein gets one entry after TCRdb re-called the 3' RACE reads with MiXCR. The sample holds under 50,000 distinct CDR3 sequences, 4.3% seen once. Treatment: PENTA 11 planned treatment interruption arm or continuous ART arm. Sample: CD45RA+ CD4+ T cells from PBMCs, pooled from several time points, taken from a donor given antiretroviral therapy, either interrupted or continuous. The subset here: naive CD4+ CD45RA+ CD45RO- T cells. The receptors shown here come from a pool of human donors with HIV.

This clonotype was recorded at least ten times. The chain couples TRBV2 to TRBJ2-7, with TRBD1 identical over 9 bases. The germline gives CDR1 SNHLY, CDR2 FYNNEI. Trimming took 5 bases from V and 5 from J; bases not matched to a gene: 10. The CDR3 sequence is 15 residues long. The CDR3 sequence: CASSFTRQGDNEQYF. In DNA, the CDR3 is TGTGCCAGCAGTTTTACCAGACAGGGGGATAACGAGCAGTACTTC.

This clonotype was counted at least ten times. This chain joins TRBV3-1 and TRBJ2-5, with 8 bases that match TRBD1. The CDR3 loop spans 14 amino acids. Germline trimming cut 1 base from V and 4 bases from J; bases unmatched to any gene: 2. Germline V gene data show CDR1 as LGHDT and CDR2 as YNNKEL (reference sequence). The CDR3 region has the DNA TGTGCCAGCAGCCAAGGGGACAGGAGAGAGACCCAGTACTTC. This sequence encodes CASSQGDRRETQYF.

This clonotype appeared many times. The CDR3: CASSSSGGGPKNIQYF. The DNA for the CDR3 is TGTGCCAGCAGCTCTAGCGGGGGGGGTCCCAAAAACATTCAGTACTTC. The rearrangement uses TRBV12-3 or TRBV12-4 and TRBJ2-4; 12 bases align to TRBD2. Trimming took 6 bases from V and 2 from J; bases not matched to a gene: 5. This CDR3 has 16 amino acids.

This clonotype was found a few times. The chain has TRBV11-2 and TRBJ2-3; no clear D gene. Trimming pared 3 bases from V and 6 bases from J, leaving 1 base between. Per germline, CDR1 SGHAT and CDR2 FQNNGV. The CDR3 is 10 amino acids. The CDR3 is CASSFDTQYF. CDR3 DNA sequence: TGTGCCAGCAGCTTTGATACGCAGTATTTT.

In this sample, this clonotype turned up a few times. The chain couples TRBV3-1 to TRBJ2-1; 8 bases are a match to TRBD2. Losses at the gene ends were 1 base for V and 9 bases for J; bases not matched to a gene: 8. Germline V CDR1 and CDR2: LGHDT, YNNKEL (reference sequence). The CDR3 runs 15 residues. The CDR3 region is CASSQAGRGVSEQFF. In nucleotides, the CDR3 is TGTGCCAGCAGCCAAGCAGGGCGGGGGGTGAGTGAGCAGTTCTTC.

This clonotype was found many times. The CDR3 DNA sequence: TGTGCTAGTGGTTTGGGGGGCTATGGCTACACCTTC. Amino acid sequence: CASGLGGYGYTF. The chain carries TRBV12-5 and TRBJ1-2; D unresolved. The CDR3 covers 12 residues. With 1 base removed from V and 4 bases from J, the gap between germline ends came to 4 bases. Per germline, CDR1 LGHNT and CDR2 FRNRAP. Full variable domain (rest looked up from reference TRBV12-5 and TRBJ1-2): DARVTQTPRHKVTEMGQEVTMRCQPILGHNTVFWYRQTMMQGLELLAYFRNRAPLDDSGMPKDRFSAEMPDATLATLKIQPSEPRDSAVYFCASGLGGYGYTFGSGTRLTVV.

This clonotype was observed at least ten times. The genes are TRBV7-9 and TRBJ2-1; 7 bases map to TRBD2. Germline V gene sequence: CDR1 SEHNR, CDR2 FQNEAQ (reference sequence). Losses at the gene ends were 5 bases for V and 6 bases for J; bases not matched to a gene: 1. This CDR3 has 12 amino acids. The CDR3 coding sequence is TGTGCCAGCAGCCCGGGGGGCAATGAGCAGTTCTTC. Translated, it gives CASSPGGNEQFF.

This clonotype was observed many times. The chain employs TRBV19 and TRBJ1-3; D possibly corresponds to TRBD1 (5 bases). V was shortened by 9 bases and J by 0 bases, with 18 bases between the two germline ends. The CDR3 length is 16 residues. Per germline, CDR1 LNHDA and CDR2 SQIVND (reference sequence). In DNA form, the CDR3 reads TGTGCCAGCCGGGACGGCGCTTGGGTCTCTGGAAACACCATATATTTT. It codes for CASRDGAWVSGNTIYF.

This clonotype was observed many times. The chain has TRBV20-1 and TRBJ2-7, with 9 bases fitting TRBD1. This CDR3 spans 13 amino acids. CDR1 and CDR2 (germline): DFQATT, SNEGSKA (reference sequence). The junction had 7 bases not matched to a gene; V was cut back by 5 bases and J by 5 bases. The CDR3 bases are TGCAGTGCTGTCCAGGACAGGGGTAACGAGCAGTACTTC. Translation: CSAVQDRGNEQYF.

Ten or more counts support this clonotype. The rearrangement uses TRBV7-9 and TRBJ1-2; TRBD1 aligns across 10 bases. The CDR3 has 13 amino acids. The germline CDR1 and CDR2 sequences are SEHNR and FQNEAQ (reference sequence). Germline trimming cut 5 bases from V and 5 bases from J; bases unmatched to any gene: 2. DNA for the CDR3: TGTGCCAGCAGCGCGGGACAGGGGTATGGCTACACCTTC. Residues: CASSAGQGYGYTF.

This clonotype appeared many times. This rearrangement joins TRBV4-1 to TRBJ1-6; D is unresolved. V shed 1 base and J shed 7 bases, with 11 bases lying between them. The CDR3 length is 15 residues. The germline CDR1 and CDR2 sequences are MGHRA and YSYEKL. CDR3 amino acids: CASSQAGSRNSPLHF. In DNA, the CDR3 is TGCGCCAGCAGCCAAGCCGGGTCCCGCAATTCACCCCTCCACTTT.

This clonotype was seen at least ten times. The chain joins TRBV11-1 to TRBJ2-3; 8 bases agree with TRBD2. This CDR3 has 18 residues. Trimming took 5 bases from V and 1 from J; bases not matched to a gene: 14. Germline CDR1 SGHAT, CDR2 FQDESV (reference sequence). The CDR3 region is CASSRDRPWRGGTDTQYF. In nucleotides, the CDR3 is TGTGCCAGCAGCCGCGACCGCCCCTGGCGGGGGGGCACAGATACGCAGTATTTT. Complete variable domain (other parts from reference TRBV11-1 and TRBJ2-3): EAEVAQSPRYKITEKSQAVAFWCDPISGHATLYWYRQILGQGPELLVQFQDESVVDDSQLPKDRFSAERLKGVDSTLKIQPAELGDSAMYLCASSRDRPWRGGTDTQYFGPGTRLTVL.

This chain connects TRBV5-1 to TRBJ1-6; possible D gene TRBD1, 5 bases. This CDR3 has 15 residues. Trimming removed 5 bases at V and 16 bases at J, with 25 bases between. Germline V gene data show CDR1 as SGHRS and CDR2 as YFSETQ. The CDR3, as DNA: TGCGCCAGCAGGAGGGGATCGGTTCCTCAGTCCGGGCTCCACTTT. Amino acids: CASRRGSVPQSGLHF. The complete variable domain, with remaining parts taken from reference TRBV5-1 and TRBJ1-6, reads KAGVTQTPRYLIKTRGQQVTLSCSPISGHRSVSWYQQTPGQGLQFLFEYFSETQRNKGNFPGRFSGRQFSNSRSEMNVSTLELGDSALYLCASRRGSVPQSGLHFGNGTRLTVT.

This chain connects TRBV19 to TRBJ2-5, with D perhaps TRBD2 (7 bases). Germline V lookup: CDR1 LNHDA, CDR2 SQIVND (reference sequence). V lost 9 bases and J lost 1, with 15 bases in between. CDR3 length: 14 amino acids. CDR3 nucleotide sequence: TGTGCCAGCAGCGTGAGGGGGGGCCAAGAGACCCAGTACTTC. This encodes CASSVRGGQETQYF.

This clonotype was seen only a few times. V gene TRBV20-1 combines with J gene TRBJ2-7, with D perhaps matching TRBD2 (5 bases). Trimming removed 6 bases from V and 3 bases from J, with 12 bases in between. The CDR3 has 12 amino acids. In germline, CDR1 is DFQATT, CDR2 SNEGSKA (reference sequence). The CDR3 reads CSAKDGIYEQYF. The DNA for the CDR3 is TGCAGTGCAAAAGACGGGATCTACGAGCAGTACTTC.

This clonotype was detected ten times or more. V gene TRBV2 combines with J gene TRBJ2-1; D is uncertain. Germline V CDR1 and CDR2: SNHLY, FYNNEI. Deletions cut 1 base from V and 3 bases from J, with 13 bases between. This CDR3 comprises 16 residues. The CDR3 region is CASSEVGGAFYNEQFF. CDR3 bases: TGTGCCAGCAGTGAAGTCGGCGGCGCCTTCTACAATGAGCAGTTCTTC.

This clonotype was seen repeatedly, ten times or more. The chain employs TRBV2 and TRBJ2-6; D remains unclear. Deletions cut 4 bases from V and 0 bases from J, with 7 bases between. The germline V gene encodes CDR1 SNHLY and CDR2 FYNNEI. CDR3 length: 15 residues. The CDR3 sequence is CASSALDSGANVLTF. For the CDR3, the DNA is TGTGCCAGCAGTGCCCTGGACTCTGGGGCCAACGTCCTGACTTTC.

The sample holds a few counts of this clonotype. This chain connects TRBV7-9 to TRBJ2-1; D gene uncertain. In germline, CDR1 is SEHNR, CDR2 FQNEAQ (reference sequence). This CDR3 spans 16 amino acids. Between the trimmed V and J ends, which lost 1 base and 3 bases, there was a span of 13 bases. CDR3 DNA sequence: TGTGCCAGCAGCTTAGGGTTTGGTTCGGTCTACAATGAGCAGTTCTTC. Translating gives CASSLGFGSVYNEQFF. The entire variable domain, with the rest obtained from reference TRBV7-9 and TRBJ2-1, is as follows: DTGVSQNPRHKITKRGQNVTFRCDPISEHNRLYWYRQTLGQGPEFLTYFQNEAQLEKSRLLSDRFSAERPKGSFSTLEIQRTEQGDSAMYLCASSLGFGSVYNEQFFGPGTRLTVL.

The chain uses TRBV20-1 and TRBJ2-7, with 10 bases fitting TRBD1. Germline values: CDR1 DFQATT, CDR2 SNEGSKA (reference sequence). This CDR3 contains 14 residues. The DNA of the CDR3 is TGCAGCGCCATACCGGGACAGGGGTATGGCGAGCAGTACTTC. Its protein product is CSAIPGQGYGEQYF.

In this sample, this clonotype turned up many times. The rearrangement joins TRBV4-1 to TRBJ1-2; unclear D gene. There are 14 residues in the CDR3. Trimming stripped 1 base from V and 0 bases from J, with 6 bases between. Germline values: CDR1 MGHRA, CDR2 YSYEKL. CDR3 residues: CASSQVAANYGYTF. CDR3 sequence (DNA): TGCGCCAGCAGCCAAGTGGCAGCTAACTATGGCTACACCTTC.

The table lists this clonotype with many counts. The chain couples TRBV28 to TRBJ1-5, with D unresolved. V dropped 6 bases and J dropped 0 bases, with 24 bases sitting between them. The CDR3 totals 19 residues. Germline V gene data show CDR1 as MDHEN and CDR2 as SYDVKM. The CDR3 region is CASRRSPGSLLYSNQPQHF. The CDR3 DNA sequence: TGTGCCAGCAGGCGTTCACCGGGCTCCCTTCTCTATAGCAATCAGCCCCAGCATTTT.

V is TRBV19 and J is TRBJ2-3, with 8 bases matching TRBD2. The CDR3 extends over 13 amino acids. The V gene's germline CDR1 is LNHDA and CDR2 SQIVND (reference sequence). J lost 5 bases, V lost 6 bases, and 4 bases had no gene match. The CDR3 nucleotides read TGTGCCAGTAGAAACGGGGGGGGAGATACGCAGTATTTT. Amino acid sequence: CASRNGGGDTQYF. Based on the CDR3 plus reference TRBV19 and TRBJ2-3, the full variable domain is DGGITQSPKYLFRKEGQNVTLSCEQNLNHDAMYWYRQDPGQGLRLIYYSQIVNDFQKGDIAEGYSVSREKKESFPLTVTSAQKNPTAFYLCASRNGGGDTQYFGPGTRLTVL.

The chain links TRBV20-1 to TRBJ2-1; TRBD1 matches at 10 bases. The CDR3 is made up of 14 amino acids. In germline, CDR1 is DFQATT, CDR2 SNEGSKA (reference sequence). The junction had 9 bases not matched to a gene; V was cut back by 4 bases and J by 9 bases. The CDR3 loop is CSANDRGRMGEQFF. CDR3 in DNA: TGCAGTGCTAACGACAGGGGGCGGATGGGTGAGCAGTTCTTC.

This clonotype was detected many times. The V call is TRBV12-3 or TRBV12-4, the J call TRBJ1-6; D is possibly TRBD1 (6 bases). Trimming shortened V by 5 bases and J by 7 bases, and 9 bases separated the two germline ends. The CDR3 totals 13 residues. The CDR3 loop reads CASSGDRNSPLHF. The CDR3, as DNA: TGTGCCAGCAGTGGCGACAGGAATTCACCCCTCCACTTT.

This clonotype was seen repeatedly, ten times or more. The chain joins TRBV9 to TRBJ1-1, with a possible D match to TRBD1 (5 bases). CDR3 length equals 14 residues. Germline V gives CDR1 SGDLS, CDR2 YYNGEE. V was cut by 5 bases and J by 5 bases, with 16 bases left in between. The CDR3 loop reads CASSPAGGGTEAFF. In DNA form, the CDR3 reads TGTGCCAGCAGTCCAGCCGGGGGGGGAACTGAAGCTTTCTTT. The variable domain in full, with the rest retrieved from reference TRBV9 and TRBJ1-1, is DSGVTQTPKHLITATGQRVTLRCSPRSGDLSVYWYQQSLDQGLQFLIQYYNGEERAKGNILERFSAQQFPDLHSELNLSSLELGDSALYFCASSPAGGGTEAFFGQGTRLTVV.